The present entry profiles one T cell receptor beta chain with its context. Trimming stripped 5 bases from V and 0 bases from J, with 14 bases between. Germline V gene sequence: CDR1 SGHTA, CDR2 FQGTGA. This CDR3 is built from 16 residues. The record originates from a study of blood T cell repertoires in COVID-19. Across the study: The analysed material was cDNA or gDNA that came from T cells, B-cell-depleted T cells, or PBMCs.

Patients in Seattle were enrolled during active infection, then followed longitudinally. In the original workflow: Estimation of nucleated cell counts was performed using reference gene primer amplification. The table came from immunoSEQ multiplex PCR; TCRdb's copy has only in-frame clones and leaves some out. V and J calls and clone size follow that table, whereas D and trimming were derived from the DNA. The sample has approximately 50,000 clones; roughly four fifths are singletons. The chain combines TRBV7-3 with TRBJ2-1, with D perhaps TRBD2 (6 bases). The sample was peripheral blood. The receptor's source is an elderly woman with COVID-19, enrolled during active disease. The CDR3 region is CASSTARGSSYNEQFF. The CDR3, as DNA: TGTGCCAGCAGCACTGCCCGGGGGAGCTCCTACAATGAGCAGTTCTTC. The full variable domain, with the rest looked up from reference TRBV7-3 and TRBJ2-1, is GAGVSQTPSNKVTEKGKYVELRCDPISGHTALYWYRQSLGQGPEFLIYFQGTGAADDSGLPNDRFFAVRPEGSVSTLKIQRTERGDSAVYLCASSTARGSSYNEQFFGPGTRLTVL.